This record looks at one T cell receptor (beta chain) sequence and its context. The antigen remains undetermined. The V segment lost 4 bases and the J segment 6 bases; nucleotides outside the gene matches: 6. Germline values: CDR1 SGHAT, CDR2 FQNNGV. CDR3 length: 14 amino acids. Assay used: immunoSEQ multiplex PCR; TCRdb lists only in-frame clones, some missing. The repertoire holds roughly 2,000,000 clones, about 94% seen once, with approximately 1.6% in the top ten. The naive CD8 fraction comprised CD45RO-negative cells positively selected for CCR7 and excluded terminally differentiated effector memory CD45RA+ cells. The sample is drawn from a study of shared clonotypes between healthy human individuals. The study's findings and limits: Collection of samples was limited to blood; tissue repertoires likely differ.

The material sequenced was naive CD8+ T cells from PBMCs. This chain uses TRBV11-2 with TRBJ2-1; 7 bases map to TRBD2. This TCR derives from a man aged 18 to 35 in good health. Some clones in this sample may be carry-over from other donors' samples. The CDR3 bases are TGTGCCAGCAGCTCCAGGACTAGTATCAATGAGCAGTTCTTC. This sequence encodes CASSSRTSINEQFF.